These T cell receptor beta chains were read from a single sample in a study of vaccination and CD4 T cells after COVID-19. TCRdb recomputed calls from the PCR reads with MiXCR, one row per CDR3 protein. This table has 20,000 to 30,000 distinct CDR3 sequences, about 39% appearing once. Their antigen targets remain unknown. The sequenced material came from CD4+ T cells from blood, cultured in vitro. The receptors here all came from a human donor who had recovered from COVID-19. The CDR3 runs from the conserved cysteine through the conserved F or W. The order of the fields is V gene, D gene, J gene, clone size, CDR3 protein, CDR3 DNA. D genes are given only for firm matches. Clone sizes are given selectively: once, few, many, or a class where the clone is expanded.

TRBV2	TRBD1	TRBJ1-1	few	CASSERFDRATEAFF	TGTGCCAGCAGTGAAAGGTTCGACAGGGCCACTGAAGCTTTCTTT
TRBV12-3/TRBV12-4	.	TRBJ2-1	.	CASSLGGGQGEQFF	TGTGCCAGCAGTTTAGGTGGGGGACAAGGTGAGCAGTTCTTC
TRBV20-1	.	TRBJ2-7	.	CSASRDTYEQYF	TGCAGTGCTAGCAGGGATACCTACGAGCAGTACTTC
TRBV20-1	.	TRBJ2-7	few	CSASVGTNTYEQYF	TGCAGTGCTAGTGTGGGCACAAATACCTACGAGCAGTACTTC
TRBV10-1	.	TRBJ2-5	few	CASSESGGVKTQYF	TGCGCCAGCAGTGAGTCGGGCGGGGTAAAGACCCAGTACTTC
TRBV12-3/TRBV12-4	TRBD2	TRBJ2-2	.	CASSLVGGGTGELFF	TGTGCCAGCAGTTTAGTTGGGGGGGGCACCGGGGAGCTGTTTTTT
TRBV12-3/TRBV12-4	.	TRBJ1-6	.	CASSLRDNRLAPLHF	TGTGCCAGCAGTTTAAGGGACAATAGGTTAGCACCCCTCCACTTT
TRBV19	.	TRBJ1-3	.	CASSMGQRSGNTIYF	TGTGCCAGTAGTATGGGACAACGCTCTGGAAACACCATATATTTT
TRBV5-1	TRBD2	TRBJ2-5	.	CASSLGISGSETQYF	TGCGCCAGCAGCTTGGGTATTAGCGGGAGCGAGACCCAGTACTTC
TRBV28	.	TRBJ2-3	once	CASRLQSTDTQYF	TGTGCCAGCAGACTCCAATCGACAGATACGCAGTATTTT
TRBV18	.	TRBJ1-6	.	CASSTSGSPLHF	TGTGCCAGCTCGACCTCCGGTTCACCCCTCCACTTT
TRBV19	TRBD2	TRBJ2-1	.	CASTVRVSGGAVNEQFF	TGTGCCAGTACGGTCCGGGTCAGCGGGGGGGCCGTCAATGAGCAGTTCTTC
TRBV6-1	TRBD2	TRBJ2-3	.	CASRPQRGRTDTQYF	TGTGCCAGCAGACCTCAGCGGGGTCGGACAGATACGCAGTATTTT
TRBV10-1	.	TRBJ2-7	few	CASRSSGEVSYEQYF	TGCGCCAGCAGGAGTAGCGGCGAGGTCTCCTACGAGCAGTACTTC
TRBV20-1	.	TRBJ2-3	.	CSARGGKDTQYF	TGCAGTGCTAGAGGGGGGAAAGATACGCAGTATTTT
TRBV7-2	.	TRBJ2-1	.	CASSLDPGYNEQFF	TGTGCCAGCAGCTTAGATCCGGGGTACAATGAGCAGTTCTTC
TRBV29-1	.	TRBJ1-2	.	CSVDRGGYGYTF	TGCAGCGTTGACCGGGGGGGGTACGGCTACACCTTC
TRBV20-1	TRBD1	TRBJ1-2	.	CSASGQVTEGYGYTF	TGCAGTGCTAGTGGACAGGTAACCGAAGGCTATGGCTACACCTTC
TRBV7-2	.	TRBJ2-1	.	CASRRRADNEQFF	TGTGCCAGCAGAAGGAGAGCCGACAATGAGCAGTTCTTC
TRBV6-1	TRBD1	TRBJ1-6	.	CASRTGGADNSPLHF	TGTGCCAGCAGAACAGGGGGCGCCGATAATTCACCCCTCCACTTT
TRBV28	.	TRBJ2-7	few	CASSLHGEQYF	TGTGCCAGCAGCCTCCACGGCGAGCAGTACTTC
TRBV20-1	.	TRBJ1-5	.	CSAPDTRSNQPQHF	TGCAGTGCTCCCGACACCCGGAGCAATCAGCCCCAGCATTTT
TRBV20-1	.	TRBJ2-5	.	CSASRVQETQYF	TGTAGTGCTTCTAGGGTTCAAGAGACCCAGTACTTC
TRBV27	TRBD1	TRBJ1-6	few	CASSLQGRTGLSPLHF	TGTGCCAGCAGTTTACAGGGACGGACAGGGCTTTCACCCCTCCACTTT
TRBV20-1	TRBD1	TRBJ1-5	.	CSARGGQSNQPQHF	TGCAGTGCTAGAGGGGGACAGAGCAATCAGCCCCAGCATTTT
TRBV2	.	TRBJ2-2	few	CASSEAPGNTGELFF	TGTGCCAGCAGTGAAGCCCCAGGAAACACCGGGGAGCTGTTTTTT
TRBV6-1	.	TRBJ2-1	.	CASSGQGKRNNEQFF	TGTGCCAGCAGTGGGCAGGGGAAAAGAAACAATGAGCAGTTCTTC
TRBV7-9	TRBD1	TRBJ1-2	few	CASSFGQDYGYTF	TGTGCCAGCAGTTTCGGACAGGATTATGGCTACACCTTC
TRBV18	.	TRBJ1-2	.	CASSPPVQTVYGYTF	TGTGCCAGCTCACCACCGGTACAGACCGTCTATGGCTACACCTTC
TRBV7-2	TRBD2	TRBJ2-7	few	CASSLTSGDTYEQYF	TGTGCCAGCAGCTTAACTAGCGGGGACACCTACGAGCAGTACTTC
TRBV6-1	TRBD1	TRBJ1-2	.	CASSDRENGYTF	TGTGCCAGCTCGGACAGGGAGAATGGCTACACCTTC
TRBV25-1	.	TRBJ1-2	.	CASSEPFPISGSNYGYTF	TGTGCCAGCAGTGAGCCCTTCCCTATTTCCGGGTCAAACTATGGCTACACCTTC
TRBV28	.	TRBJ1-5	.	CASSPDPIQPQHF	TGTGCCAGCAGTCCGGACCCTATCCAGCCCCAGCATTTT
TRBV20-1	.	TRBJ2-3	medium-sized	CSLSKPEGSSADTQYF	TGCAGCCTCAGTAAACCGGAAGGGAGTTCCGCAGATACGCAGTATTTT
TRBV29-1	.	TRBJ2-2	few	CSVEGGQASNTGELFF	TGCAGCGTTGAGGGGGGGCAGGCCTCGAACACCGGGGAGCTGTTTTTT
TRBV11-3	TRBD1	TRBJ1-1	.	CASSRTGQGGTEAFF	TGTGCCAGCAGCCGTACCGGACAGGGGGGCACTGAAGCTTTCTTT
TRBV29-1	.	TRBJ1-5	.	CSSERVMGNQPQHF	TGCAGCTCCGAACGGGTAATGGGCAATCAGCCCCAGCATTTT
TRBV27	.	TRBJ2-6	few	CASSLFRQGSGANVLTF	TGTGCCAGCAGTTTATTTAGGCAGGGCTCTGGGGCCAACGTCCTGACTTTC
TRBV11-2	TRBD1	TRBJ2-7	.	CASSIRWDRGHEQYF	TGTGCCAGCAGCATCCGCTGGGACAGGGGCCACGAGCAGTACTTC
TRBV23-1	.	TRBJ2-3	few	CASSPSAPGHNSDTQYF	TGCGCCAGCAGTCCGTCGGCACCAGGTCATAATTCAGATACGCAGTATTTT
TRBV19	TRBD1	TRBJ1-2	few	CASSISGQSLYGYTF	TGTGCCAGTAGTATATCGGGACAGAGCCTGTATGGCTACACCTTC
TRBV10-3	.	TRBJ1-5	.	CAISESLSAIHQPQHF	TGTGCCATCAGTGAGTCGTTGTCAGCGATTCATCAGCCCCAGCATTTT
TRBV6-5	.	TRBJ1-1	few	CASSYTLNTEAFF	TGTGCCAGCAGTTACACGTTGAACACTGAAGCTTTCTTT
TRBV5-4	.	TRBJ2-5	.	CASSPPGHGSGTQYF	TGTGCCAGCAGCCCTCCCGGACACGGCAGTGGGACCCAGTACTTC
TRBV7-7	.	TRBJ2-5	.	CASSLGRISGRYQETQYF	TGTGCTAGCAGCTTAGGTCGGATTAGCGGACGGTACCAAGAGACCCAGTACTTC
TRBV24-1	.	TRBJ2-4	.	CATSAAGEHIQYF	TGTGCCACCAGTGCAGCAGGGGAGCACATTCAGTACTTC